This entry is about one T cell receptor beta chain. Patients in Seattle were enrolled during active infection, then followed longitudinally. Study processing details: Counts of nucleated cells, estimated from reference gene primer amplification, were obtained. Assay used: immunoSEQ multiplex PCR; TCRdb lists only in-frame clones, some missing. For V, J and clone size, that table is used; D and trimming come from the DNA. Of about 68,000 clones listed, 90% to 95% are singletons. The data were taken from a study of blood T cell repertoires in COVID-19. The wider study: The origin of the acute and convalescent COVID-19 samples was the United States, Italy and Spain. Sources were T cells, B-cell-depleted T cells, or PBMCs; the material itself was cDNA or gDNA.

Trimming at V came to 5 bases and at J to 0 bases, leaving 6 bases not matched to a gene. Germline lookup yields CDR1 LNHDA and CDR2 SQIVND (reference sequence). The length of the CDR3 is 15 residues. The source is a man between 40 and 49 years old with COVID-19, enrolled during active disease. The gene calls are TRBV19 and TRBJ1-2, with 7 bases fitting TRBD1. Sequences were obtained from peripheral blood. CDR3 in DNA: TGTGCCAGTAGTTTTATGACAGGGACTAACTATGGCTACACCTTC. As protein: CASSFMTGTNYGYTF. Supplemented by reference TRBV19 and TRBJ1-2, the full variable domain reads DGGITQSPKYLFRKEGQNVTLSCEQNLNHDAMYWYRQDPGQGLRLIYYSQIVNDFQKGDIAEGYSVSREKKESFPLTVTSAQKNPTAFYLCASSFMTGTNYGYTFGSGTRLTVV.